This paragraph reports one T cell receptor beta chain. What this receptor recognizes is not known. Base quality data are lacking; no much larger clone is found one base away. Library creation used the immunoSEQ multiplex PCR assay. The original pipeline was this. To diagnose cytomegalovirus status from the catalog of TCR beta chain sequences, a statistical classification framework was built. This immuneACCESS table, as held by TCRdb, lists in-frame sequences with V and J called but not all clones. Of the missing ones, under half trace to an unresolved V gene in checked studies; the others have no known cause. From that table come the V and J calls and clone size; the DNA was used to work out D and trimming. Counted in this sample were some 320,000 clones; about nine tenths of them appeared once. The ten largest clones represent about 1.2% of the sample. This sample was taken from a study of cytomegalovirus exposure and HLA in healthy donors (TCRdb year 2017). A note on the overall study: According to a later analysis, the 100 to 150 validation repertoires were produced on the same platform as the approximately 620 repertoires of the first cohort. The study aimed to test whether cataloging public T cell receptors could reveal signatures of past pathogen exposure. Besides the first cohort of roughly 660 subjects, a separate validation cohort made up of roughly 120 different subjects was used. To predict cytomegalovirus infection status, the study combined high-throughput TCR immunosequencing, statistical association of individual TCRs with disease status, and machine learning. Results and caveats for the whole study, not just this receptor: Subsequent analysis determined that TCRs grouped into clusters in the first cohort also showed a tendency toward co-occurrence across the 90 to 150 validation repertoires, and roughly 95% of cluster scores exceeded 0. In the study, 150 to 200 TCR beta chains were listed as associated with cytomegalovirus. All 120 or so repertoires were used to score co-occurrence in the validation cohort in a later analysis, because that analysis had no HLA typing for the cohort. Across donors, most TCR sequences were observed very rarely, whereas some public TCRs were present in many individuals. According to the authors, the approach could potentially be generalized to other disease states and immunological phenotypes. Cytomegalovirus status was reported to be diagnosed by the classifier with high specificity and sensitivity in both the original and validation cohorts. In vitro tests confirmed that a few of the cytomegalovirus-associated TCR beta chains recognize cytomegalovirus antigens.

There are 13 amino acids in the CDR3, from cysteine to phenylalanine inclusive. CDR3 DNA is the only sequence kept; it has 39 bases, read in frame from the first base. Germline trimming amounts to 4 bases on V and 4 bases on J, with 0 as the count of junction bases outside the gene matches. Taken from the germline V gene, the CDR1 and CDR2 loops are MNHEY and SVGAGI. The donors were included in the validation cohort of 100 to 150 subjects, a group kept apart from the approximately 690-subject first cohort. The clonotype originates from a woman aged 25-40 years in good health and CMV-seropositive. The sample consisted of PBMCs. The sequence joins TRBV6-5 to TRBJ2-7, and TRBD2 aligns with 11 junction nucleotides. The CDR3 region reads CASSSSGRYEQYF. The DNA is TGTGCCAGCAGTTCTAGCGGGAGGTACGAGCAGTACTTC.